This T cell receptor (beta chain) comes out of a study of shared clonotypes between healthy human individuals (TCRdb year 2020). A note on the overall study: The cohort included three men and a couple of women between 18 and 49 years of age. To increase sequencing depth and limit assay-specific biases, TCR repertoire library preparation and sequencing were carried out by different laboratories using diverse techniques. For each donor, three plates each were used for CD4 naive and CD4 memory, two plates were used for CD8 naive, and one plate was used for CD8 memory. The study deeply sequenced blood TCR repertoires of five healthy adults to estimate repertoire size and the extent of clonotype sharing between individuals. Per donor, leukapheresis produced somewhere between about 0.9 and 9.5 billion PBMCs. The full study reports these points: Across a handful of donors, approximately 4.9% of naive CD4, more than 3% of naive CD8, roughly 2.3% of memory CD4, and 0.4% of memory CD8 clonotypes were shared. Because the study included only a small number of donors, the genetic and exposure-history diversity represented was limited. Rarefaction of sorted-subset datasets indicated incomplete sequencing despite the large sequencing depth. Larger estimated clonotype richness was generally found for naive subsets than for memory subsets. Pairwise subsampling led to the expectation that sequencing depth would affect the degree of clonotype sharing among donors. Only blood was sampled, and tissue TCR repertoires likely differ from those in blood. Compared with non-shared clonotypes, clonotypes shared by all four sorted-subset donors had higher generation probabilities.

About this clone: This receptor's antigen is unknown. Per-base qualities were not stored, and no clone one base away is much larger.

Donors were healthy HIV-negative adults with no recently reported acute infections or vaccinations. Every donor was a Caucasian adult living in Nashville, Tennessee, USA. CD4+ T cells were enriched through magnetic negative selection, after which naive cells were positively selected on CD45RA and the remaining negative fraction served as the memory subset. After blood collection by leukapheresis, PBMCs were isolated using Ficoll-Histopaque density gradient centrifugation and then cryopreserved in the vapor phase of liquid nitrogen. Purity and quantity of every magnetically sorted T cell population were checked by analytical flow cytometry. From each sorted fraction, genomic DNA was isolated and quantified by UV absorbance on a Nanodrop 2000c. The CDR3 has 17 amino acids, counting the end cysteine and phenylalanine. CDR3 DNA is the only sequence kept; it has 51 bases, read in frame from the first base. For this chain, trimming is 2 bases at the V end and 4 bases at the J end, and the number of junction bases without a gene match is 9. As encoded in the germline V gene (reference sequence), CDR1 is SGHAT while CDR2 is FQDESV.

Using the deep immunoSEQ assay, multiplex PCR amplified TCR CDR3 regions from genomic DNA. Extracted genomic DNA from each cell subset was spread evenly across all wells of several immunoSEQ 96-well plates, with each plate serving as a replicate. Each replicate PCR for sorted subsets received around 0.2 ug genomic DNA, equal to roughly 30,000 T cell genomes. Purified libraries were quantified with a Qubit 3.0 fluorometer, sized on a Bioanalyzer 2100, and re-quantified with the KAPA Library Quantification kit. Every immunoSEQ 96-well plate was sequenced on a dedicated single-read 150-cycle Illumina NextSeq 550 flow cell. As for the original processing: The immunoSEQ output contained only junctional sequences without quality scores, so filtering could not match that applied to full-length reads. To assign V/J genes and CDR3, sequences were annotated using PyIR, a Python wrapper for IgBLAST v1.9, with IMGT germline references. Reads were filtered out if the reads had weak V/J assignments (E-value above 1e-6), no CDR3, stop codons, out-of-frame junctions, or ambiguous translated residues. V3J clonotypes were defined by identical inferred V gene, J gene, and CDR3 amino acid sequence. To compute the percentage overlap between repertoires, the number of shared unique clonotypes was divided by the size of the smaller repertoire. Repertoire richness was assessed with RTK rarefaction, the Chao1 estimator, and Recon v2.1 estimates of unobserved clonotypes. OLGA was used to compute generation probabilities for all TCRbeta clonotypes that the gDNA method yielded from a handful of donors. The source is immuneACCESS, and TCRdb retained only in-frame sequences with V and J called. Part of the clones is not carried over; for the studies checked, unresolved V genes explain less than half of this, and the remainder is unexplained. The DNA was the basis for D and trimming; V, J and clone size are from that table. The sample contains 2 million to 2.5 million clones, more than 80% of them found a single time. The ten largest clonotypes hold around 0.4% of the sample.

This clonotype was sampled from a man younger than 35 in good health. Some clones in this sample may be carry-over from other donors' samples. The sequence is built from TRBV11-1 and TRBJ2-2; 8 junctional bases match TRBD2. Sequencing was carried out using naive CD4+ T cells from PBMCs. The sample's cell subset or site label is to be understood as: CD45RA+ positively selected. The CDR3 region reads CASSLSVSGSVTGELFF. The sequenced DNA is TGTGCCAGCAGCTTATCTGTCAGCGGGAGTGTCACCGGGGAGCTGTTTTTT.